A selection of T cell receptor beta chains follows, all from one sample in a study of blood T cell repertoires in COVID-19. This table comes from immunoSEQ multiplex PCR, and its TCRdb copy is limited to in-frame clones, with some not included. The data contain more than 150,000 clones, 60% to 80% of them singletons. Sequenced material: peripheral blood. Receptor source: a woman between 65 and 79 years old with acute or convalescent COVID-19. CDR3s include the opening cysteine and the closing phenylalanine or tryptophan. A D gene is named only where the DNA matches it firmly. Clone size is given for some rows only: seen once, a few or many times, or a class if the clone is expanded.

>TRBV18|15|.|TRBD1|TRBJ2-3
TGTGCCAGCTCACCTACCGGGACAGGTTCTGATACGCAGTATTTT
CASSPTGTGSDTQYF
>TRBV6-5|15|.|TRBD1|TRBJ2-7
TGTGCTAGCAGTCTTGGACAGGGGGCTCCCTACGAGCAGTACTTC
CASSLGQGAPYEQYF
>TRBV19|16|.|.|TRBJ2-1
TGTGCCAGTAGTATTTTAGAGAGAGGGCTTTACAATGAGCAGTTCTTC
CASSILERGLYNEQFF
>TRBV19|17|.|.|TRBJ1-4
TGTGCCAGTAGTCCTGTCCACTTGGGGCAAAAAGGTGAAAAACTGTTTTTT
CASSPVHLGQKGEKLFF
>TRBV18|13|.|.|TRBJ2-1
TGTGCCAGCTCACCGGGGGCTGGCGATGAGCAGTTCTTC
CASSPGAGDEQFF
>TRBV7-2|15|.|.|TRBJ1-2
TGTGCCAGCAGCGCACGCCAAGGGGCTAACTATGGCTACACCTTC
CASSARQGANYGYTF
>TRBV6-5|15|.|.|TRBJ1-1
TGTGCCAGCAGTCTGTACCCAGGGGTTTCTCGGGAAGCTTTCTTT
CASSLYPGVSREAFF
>TRBV7-2|15|.|.|TRBJ2-1
TGTGCCAGCGCTCGTGGGGGGACAGCCTACAATGAGCAGTTCTTC
CASARGGTAYNEQFF
>TRBV19|14|.|TRBD1|TRBJ1-2
TGTGCCAGTTCAGGACAGGGACGGGGCTATGGCTACACCTTC
CASSGQGRGYGYTF
>TRBV3-1/TRBV3-2|17|.|TRBD2|TRBJ2-5
TGTGCCAGCAGCCAAGAACTAGCGGGAGGGCCGGTAGAGACCCAGTACTTC
CASSQELAGGPVETQYF
>TRBV9|12|.|.|TRBJ1-3
TGTGCCAGCAGCTCCCTGGGAAACACCATATATTTT
CASSSLGNTIYF
>TRBV30|14|.|TRBD2|TRBJ2-7
TGTGCCTATATCGGGGGGGGGAGCTCCTACGAGCAGTACTTC
CAYIGGGSSYEQYF
>TRBV2|15|.|TRBD2|TRBJ2-1
TGTGCCAGCAGGGGGGGACTAGCGGGAGCACGAGAGCAGTTCTTC
CASRGGLAGAREQFF
>TRBV2|13|.|.|TRBJ1-1
TGTGCCGGAATTCAGGGTATGAACACTGAAGCTTTCTTT
CAGIQGMNTEAFF
>TRBV5-1|16|.|TRBD1|TRBJ2-3
TGCGCCAGCAGCTTGGAAGTGACAGGGGCCGGGGATACGCAGTATTTT
CASSLEVTGAGDTQYF
>TRBV7-9|12|.|TRBD1|TRBJ2-1
TGTGCCAGCAGTTGGACAGGTAATGAGCAGTTCTTC
CASSWTGNEQFF
>TRBV5-1|14|.|.|TRBJ2-3
TGCGCCAGCACCACTGGGGCAGTCACAGATACGCAGTATTTT
CASTTGAVTDTQYF
>TRBV5-5|17|.|.|TRBJ1-5
TGTGCCAGCAGCGATTCCCCCAAAACAGGGTTATGGCAGCCCCAGCATTTT
CASSDSPKTGLWQPQHF
>TRBV27|14|.|.|TRBJ1-2
TGTGCCAGCAGTTTACGTTGGGGCGACTATGGCTACACCTTC
CASSLRWGDYGYTF
>TRBV10-3|13|.|.|TRBJ2-1
TGTGCCATCAGTGAAACCTCGGAGGGTGAGCAGTTCTTC
CAISETSEGEQFF
>TRBV9|14|.|.|TRBJ2-7
TGTGCCAGCAGCGCAGTGCCTGGGCCCTACGAGCAGTACTTC
CASSAVPGPYEQYF
>TRBV23-1|18|.|.|TRBJ2-2
TGCGCCAGCAGTCAAAAGGGGACACCTTGGCCGAACACCGGGGAGCTGTTTTTT
CASSQKGTPWPNTGELFF
>TRBV3-1/TRBV3-2|16|once|TRBD1|TRBJ1-2
TGTGCCAGCAGCCGAACCTCGACAGGGCTTCCTTATGGCTACACCTTC
CASSRTSTGLPYGYTF
>TRBV3-1/TRBV3-2|19|.|TRBD2|TRBJ2-1
TGTGCCAGCAGCCAAGGATTCGGAGGGGGGACTAGCGGGAATTATGAGCAGTTCTTC
CASSQGFGGGTSGNYEQFF
>TRBV28|12|.|.|TRBJ1-6
.
CASSTSGGTLHF
>TRBV19|14|many|TRBD1|TRBJ1-6
TGTGCCAGTAGTTTACGACAGGGGAGTTCACCCCTCCACTTT
CASSLRQGSSPLHF
>TRBV12-5|17|.|TRBD1|TRBJ1-1
TGTGCTAGTGGTTTGGAACAGGGGATTAGAGGGAACACTGAAGCTTTCTTT
CASGLEQGIRGNTEAFF
>TRBV24-1|16|.|.|TRBJ2-2
TGTGCCACCAGTGATTTGGACGGCAGAGGGACCGGGGAGCTGTTTTTT
CATSDLDGRGTGELFF
>TRBV11-2|13|few|TRBD1|TRBJ2-7
TGTGCCAGCCGCCGGGACAGGGCGGAAGAGCAGTACTTC
CASRRDRAEEQYF
>TRBV27|13|.|.|TRBJ1-1
TGTGCCAGCGGACGACAGTTGAACACTGAAGCTTTCTTT
CASGRQLNTEAFF
>TRBV18|14|.|TRBD1|TRBJ1-5
TGTGCCAGCTCACCGGGACAGTACAATCAGCCCCAGCATTTT
CASSPGQYNQPQHF
>TRBV21-1|15|.|.|TRBJ2-5
TGTGCCAGCAGCAAACTAGCGGGAGCGCAAGAGACCCAGTACTTC
CASSKLAGAQETQYF
>TRBV19|15|.|.|TRBJ2-3
TGTGCCAGTAGTATAGAAGGCAGGGGAACAGATACGCAGTATTTT
CASSIEGRGTDTQYF
>TRBV7-2|14|once|TRBD1|TRBJ2-1
TGTGCCAGCAGTATGACAGGGGGGTACAATGAGCAGTTCTTC
CASSMTGGYNEQFF
>TRBV5-1|13|.|.|TRBJ1-4
TGCGCCAGCAGCTTGGCAGGTAGTGAAAAACTGTTTTTT
CASSLAGSEKLFF
>TRBV28|15|.|.|TRBJ2-2
TGTGCCAGCAGTATCCCCGGGACTCCCCGCGGGGAGCTGTTTTTT
CASSIPGTPRGELFF
>TRBV7-8|16|.|TRBD2|TRBJ2-1
TGTGCCAGCAGCTCGACAGGCGGGAGGCAGAACAATGAGCAGTTCTTC
CASSSTGGRQNNEQFF
>TRBV18|14|few|.|TRBJ1-1
TGTGCCAGCTCACCACCGGTTGCGGGGACTGAAGCTTTCTTT
CASSPPVAGTEAFF
>TRBV2|16|.|.|TRBJ1-5
TGTGCCAGCAGTCGAGTCGGCAGGGGAGCCGATCAGCCCCAGCATTTT
CASSRVGRGADQPQHF
>TRBV5-1|16|.|TRBD1|TRBJ2-2
TGCGCCAGCAGCTTAACGGGACAGGTGGACACCGGGGAGCTGTTTTTT
CASSLTGQVDTGELFF